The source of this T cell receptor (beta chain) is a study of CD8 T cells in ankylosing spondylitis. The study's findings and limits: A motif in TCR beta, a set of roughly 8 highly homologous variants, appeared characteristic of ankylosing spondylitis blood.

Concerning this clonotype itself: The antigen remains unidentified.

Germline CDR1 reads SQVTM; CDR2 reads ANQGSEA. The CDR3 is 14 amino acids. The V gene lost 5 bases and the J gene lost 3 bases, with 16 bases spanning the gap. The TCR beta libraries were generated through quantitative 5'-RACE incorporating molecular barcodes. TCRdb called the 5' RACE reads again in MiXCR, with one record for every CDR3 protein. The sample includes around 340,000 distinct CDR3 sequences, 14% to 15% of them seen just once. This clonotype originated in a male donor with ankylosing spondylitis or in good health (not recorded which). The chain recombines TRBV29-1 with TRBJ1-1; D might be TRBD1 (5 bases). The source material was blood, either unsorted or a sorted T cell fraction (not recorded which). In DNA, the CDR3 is TGCAGCGTTCCCGGGAGGGGAGAAGACACTGAAGCTTTCTTT. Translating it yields CSVPGRGEDTEAFF.